A single sample is the source of the 26 T cell receptor beta chains below, sequenced in a study of brain T cells in children with intractable seizures. Clones were read by immunoSEQ multiplex PCR, and TCRdb kept only the in-frame ones, dropping some. The table has about 110,000 clones, 90% to 95% seen once. Sequences were derived from peripheral blood, sampled at surgery. The receptor set was obtained from a boy under two years old with hemimegalencephaly and intractable seizures.

This clone occurred once. V usage is TRBV27 and J usage is TRBJ1-6; 8 bases align to TRBD1. From germline, CDR1 is MNHEY and CDR2 SMNVEV (reference sequence). Trimming cost V 6 bases and J 6 bases; bases outside gene matches: 10. The CDR3 loop spans 16 amino acids. CDR3 in DNA: TGTGCCAGCAGAGGTCCCAGGGGGCCCCTTAATTCACCCCTCCACTTT. As protein: CASRGPRGPLNSPLHF.

This chain connects TRBV6-1 to TRBJ1-2; D may be TRBD1 (5 bases). Germline CDR1 and CDR2: MNHNS and SASEGT. This CDR3 is built from 15 residues. With 2 bases removed from V and 8 bases from J, the gap between germline ends came to 18 bases. DNA for the CDR3: TGTGCCAGCAGTGAATATCGCTGGCGGGGCTACGGCTACACCTTC. Translation gives CASSEYRWRGYGYTF.

Comments on this clone: One junction end disagrees with the germline gene, perhaps due to a read error. The chain couples TRBV5-1 to TRBJ1-4, with D unclear. The CDR3 totals 15 residues. Germline V gene data show CDR1 as SGHRS and CDR2 as YFSETQ. CDR3 in amino acids: CASRLVPSTNEKLFF. The CDR3, as DNA: TGCGCCAGCAGATTGGTACCTTCAACTAATGAAAAACTGTTTTTT.

This clone was counted a single time. The chain employs TRBV5-1 and TRBJ2-1, with 11 bases fitting TRBD2. CDR3 length equals 15 residues. CDR1 and CDR2 from the germline V gene are SGHRS and YFSETQ. J was trimmed by 7 bases and V by 6 bases; bases with no gene match: 9. The CDR3: CASTPGLAARNEQFF. CDR3 DNA sequence: TGCGCCAGCACCCCGGGACTAGCGGCCAGAAATGAGCAGTTCTTC.

The V call is TRBV7-8, the J call TRBJ1-6; weak D call: TRBD1 (5 bases). This CDR3 is built from 14 residues. The V end lost 3 bases, the J end lost 7 bases, and 10 bases lay between the germline ends. The germline V gene encodes CDR1 SGHVS and CDR2 FQNEAQ. The CDR3 DNA sequence: TGTGCCAGCAGCTTTGCCGGGACGAATTCACCCCTCCACTTT. Translated: CASSFAGTNSPLHF.

V usage is TRBV29-1 and J usage is TRBJ2-1, with D perhaps assigned TRBD1 or TRBD2 (5 bases each). V was pared by 3 bases and J by 4 bases, with 13 bases between. This CDR3 comprises 14 residues. CDR1 and CDR2 from the germline V gene are SQVTM and ANQGSEA. The CDR3, as DNA: TGCAGCGTTGATTCCCGGGGACCGTACAATGAGCAGTTCTTC. Its translation is CSVDSRGPYNEQFF.

This chain joins TRBV30 and TRBJ2-3; either TRBD1 or TRBD2 may fit D (5 bases each). Germline CDR1 and CDR2: GTSNPN and SVGIG (reference sequence). The CDR3 has 14 residues. The ends were cut back, 8 bases at V and 4 bases at J, with 19 bases in the middle. CDR3 residues: CATGLGTRADTQYF. The DNA of the CDR3 is TGTGCCACGGGCCTAGGGACGAGGGCAGATACGCAGTATTTT.

This clone was observed a handful of times. V gene TRBV30 combines with J gene TRBJ1-3, with D possibly TRBD1 on 6 matching bases. The germline V gene has CDR1 GTSNPN and CDR2 SVGIG (reference sequence). V was cut by 2 bases and J by 5 bases, with 16 bases left in between. The CDR3 has 15 amino acids. The CDR3 sequence is CAWSWILGARNTIYF. As DNA, the CDR3 is TGTGCCTGGAGTTGGATTCTGGGGGCAAGAAACACCATATATTTT.

This clone was found once. This chain uses TRBV19 with TRBJ2-3; 11 bases align to TRBD1. Germline V gene sequence: CDR1 LNHDA, CDR2 SQIVND (reference sequence). Unmatched junction bases numbered 5, after V lost 5 bases and J lost 4 bases. This CDR3 contains 15 residues. The CDR3 sequence is CASSVGQGASDTQYF. In DNA form, the CDR3 reads TGTGCCAGTAGTGTAGGACAGGGGGCGTCAGATACGCAGTATTTT.

The chain joins TRBV7-5 to TRBJ1-1. TRBV7-5 is a recognized pseudogene. The CDR3 contains 15 residues. The CDR3 is CVRSLVRELNTEAFF. DNA of the CDR3: TGTGTCAGAAGCTTAGTACGGGAGTTGAACACTGAAGCTTTCTTT.

This clone came up a few times. The rearrangement uses TRBV7-9 and TRBJ1-5, with D maybe TRBD1 (6 bases). V gave up 2 bases and J gave up 4 bases, with 15 bases separating them. In germline, CDR1 is SEHNR, CDR2 FQNEAQ (reference sequence). This CDR3 comprises 16 residues. The DNA of the CDR3 is TGTGCCAGCAGCTTATACGGGCGGCAGGGGAATCAGCCCCAGCATTTT. Residues: CASSLYGRQGNQPQHF. Full variable domain (remainder filled in from reference TRBV7-9 and TRBJ1-5): DTGVSQNPRHKITKRGQNVTFRCDPISEHNRLYWYRQTLGQGPEFLTYFQNEAQLEKSRLLSDRFSAERPKGSFSTLEIQRTEQGDSAMYLCASSLYGRQGNQPQHFGDGTRLSIL.

This chain uses TRBV24-1 with TRBJ2-5; unclear D gene. Between the trimmed V and J ends, which lost 5 bases and 2 bases, there was a span of 8 bases. From germline, CDR1 is KGHDR and CDR2 SFDVKD. CDR3 length: 13 amino acids. The CDR3 DNA sequence: TGTGCCACCAGTGGGCAGCAACAAGAGACCCAGTACTTC. Its protein is CATSGQQQETQYF.

The chain couples TRBV5-1 to TRBJ2-1; the D gene is possibly TRBD2 (7 bases). V was shortened by 4 bases and J by 6 bases, with 14 bases between the two germline ends. The CDR3 length is 14 residues. CDR1 and CDR2 from the germline V gene are SGHRS and YFSETQ. The CDR3, as DNA: TGCGCCAGCAGCCCCCGAGGGGGGGGCAATGAGCAGTTCTTC. Encoded protein: CASSPRGGGNEQFF.

CDR3 coding DNA: TGTGCCAGCAGTTTCGGCAGCCCCTACGAGCAGTACTTC. This codes for CASSFGSPYEQYF. The rearrangement uses TRBV28 and TRBJ2-7, with no clear D. There are 13 residues in the CDR3. Germline V gene lookup returns CDR1 MDHEN and CDR2 SYDVKM. V lost 3 bases and J 2 bases, leaving 8 bases between the germline ends.

This chain uses TRBV28 with TRBJ1-1, with unresolved D. The germline CDR1 and CDR2 sequences are MDHEN and SYDVKM. The germline V and J ends were trimmed by 3 bases and 6 bases, with 11 bases remaining between them. The CDR3 runs to 13 residues. CDR3 nucleotides: TGTGCCAGCAGTTTGGCAGGAGCCCCTGAAGCTTTCTTT. This gives the protein CASSLAGAPEAFF.

V gene TRBV2 combines with J gene TRBJ2-5; D perhaps matches TRBD2 (6 bases). Trimming cost V 7 bases and J 3 bases, with 21 bases left between them. CDR3 length: 16 residues. Germline assignment: CDR1 SNHLY and CDR2 FYNNEI. The CDR3 here is CASTPGASTNEETQYF. The CDR3 DNA follows: TGTGCCAGCACCCCGGGAGCCTCCACTAACGAAGAGACCCAGTACTTC.

The chain carries TRBV11-2 and TRBJ2-4; D is undetermined. The CDR3 covers 12 residues. V lost 5 bases and J 6 bases, leaving 8 bases between the germline ends. The germline V gene has CDR1 SGHAT and CDR2 FQNNGV. CDR3: CASSTSRNIQYF. The CDR3 coding sequence is TGTGCCAGCAGCACCTCCCGAAACATTCAGTACTTC.

The chain carries TRBV10-2 and TRBJ2-7; D remains ambiguous. Germline loops: CDR1 WSHSY, CDR2 SAAADI. CDR3 length: 15 amino acids. Trimming stripped 2 bases from V and 2 bases from J, with 13 bases between. In DNA form, the CDR3 reads TGCGCCAGCAGTGAGCCTGGGTCAGGCGCCTACGAGCAGTACTTC. Translating it yields CASSEPGSGAYEQYF.

The V and J genes are TRBV6-1 and TRBJ1-6, with D hard to call. This CDR3 region has 16 residues. From germline, CDR1 is MNHNS and CDR2 SASEGT. V lost 8 bases and J 8 bases, leaving 22 bases between the germline ends. The CDR3 DNA sequence: TGTGCCAGCCGTGTTAACCCAGGCGGGGTGGATTCACCCCTCCACTTT. This sequence encodes CASRVNPGGVDSPLHF.

The CDR3 reads CASSYYSFSDTQYF. CDR3 nucleotides: TGTGCCAGCAGTTACTACTCCTTCAGTGATACGCAGTATTTT. This chain connects TRBV6-5 to TRBJ2-3; D gene unclear. From germline, CDR1 is MNHEY and CDR2 SVGAGI. V was cut by 1 base and J by 6 bases, with 11 bases left in between. CDR3 length: 14 amino acids.

The rearrangement links TRBV10-3 to TRBJ1-4, with TRBD1 as a possible D gene (6 bases). The CDR3 is 11 amino acids. CDR1 is ENHRY and CDR2 is SYGVKD in the germline V gene. V shed 6 bases and J shed 7 bases, with 6 bases lying between them. The CDR3 protein is CAISRGEKLFF. The CDR3 DNA sequence: TGTGCCATCAGCAGGGGTGAAAAACTGTTTTTT.

The chain couples TRBV19 to TRBJ2-7; tentative D call: TRBD2 (6 bases). Germline values: CDR1 LNHDA, CDR2 SQIVND (reference sequence). The CDR3 spans 14 residues. V was clipped by 4 bases and J by 0 bases, with 10 bases between them. The DNA for the CDR3 is TGTGCCAGTAGTAGGAGACTAGACTCCTACGAGCAGTACTTC. Translation gives CASSRRLDSYEQYF.

The CDR3 loop reads CSVRGQAEQSTEAFF. Written as DNA, the CDR3 is TGCAGCGTTCGGGGACAAGCGGAACAGTCCACTGAAGCTTTCTTT. This chain connects TRBV29-1 to TRBJ1-1; D is possibly TRBD1 (6 bases). This CDR3 contains 15 residues. The V gene lost 5 bases and the J gene lost 4 bases, with 20 bases spanning the gap. Looked up from germline, CDR1 is SQVTM and CDR2 is ANQGSEA.

This chain's CDR3 is CASSSRGPGVPGFTGELFF. The CDR3 DNA is TGTGCCAGCAGTTCCAGAGGGCCAGGGGTCCCGGGTTTCACCGGGGAGCTGTTTTTT. This chain uses TRBV28 with TRBJ2-2, with TRBD1 as a possible D gene (6 bases). Trimming removed 4 bases from V and 4 bases from J, with 25 bases in between. Germline V gene data show CDR1 as MDHEN and CDR2 as SYDVKM. The CDR3 spans 19 residues.

The chain combines TRBV13 with TRBJ2-3; D tentatively fits TRBD1 or TRBD2 (5 bases each). Germline V gives CDR1 PRHDT, CDR2 FYEKMQ (reference sequence). CDR3 size: 13 residues. V shed 5 bases and J shed 8 bases, with 14 bases lying between them. The CDR3 DNA reads TGTGCCAGCAGCCCCCCCGTTGGGGGTACGCAGTATTTT. Translating gives CASSPPVGGTQYF.

J is TRBJ2-1 and V is TRBV15, with D uncertain. V was trimmed by 5 bases and J by 1 base, leaving 12 bases between them. The germline gives CDR1 LNHNV, CDR2 YYDKDF (reference sequence). This CDR3 region has 15 residues. The CDR3 reads CATSGPKSSYNEQFF. CDR3 DNA sequence: TGTGCCACCAGCGGTCCTAAGTCTTCCTACAATGAGCAGTTCTTC.